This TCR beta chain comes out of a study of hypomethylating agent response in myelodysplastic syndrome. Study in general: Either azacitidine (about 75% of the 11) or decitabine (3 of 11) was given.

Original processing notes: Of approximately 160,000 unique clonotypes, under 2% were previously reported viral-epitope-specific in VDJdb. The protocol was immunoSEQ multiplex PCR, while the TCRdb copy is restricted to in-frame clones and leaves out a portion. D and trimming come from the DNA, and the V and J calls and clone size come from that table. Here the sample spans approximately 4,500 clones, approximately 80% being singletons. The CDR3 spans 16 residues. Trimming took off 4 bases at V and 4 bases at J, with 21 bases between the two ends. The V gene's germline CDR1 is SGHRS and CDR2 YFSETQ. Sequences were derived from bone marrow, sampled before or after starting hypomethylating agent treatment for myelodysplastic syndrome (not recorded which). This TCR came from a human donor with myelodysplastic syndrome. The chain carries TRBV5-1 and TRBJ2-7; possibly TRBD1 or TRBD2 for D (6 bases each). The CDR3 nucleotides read TGCGCCAGCAGCCCGGGGGCCACAGGCTCGTTTTACGAGCAGTACTTC. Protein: CASSPGATGSFYEQYF. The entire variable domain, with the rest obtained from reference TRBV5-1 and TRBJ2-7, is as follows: KAGVTQTPRYLIKTRGQQVTLSCSPISGHRSVSWYQQTPGQGLQFLFEYFSETQRNKGNFPGRFSGRQFSNSRSEMNVSTLELGDSALYLCASSPGATGSFYEQYFGPGTRLTVT.